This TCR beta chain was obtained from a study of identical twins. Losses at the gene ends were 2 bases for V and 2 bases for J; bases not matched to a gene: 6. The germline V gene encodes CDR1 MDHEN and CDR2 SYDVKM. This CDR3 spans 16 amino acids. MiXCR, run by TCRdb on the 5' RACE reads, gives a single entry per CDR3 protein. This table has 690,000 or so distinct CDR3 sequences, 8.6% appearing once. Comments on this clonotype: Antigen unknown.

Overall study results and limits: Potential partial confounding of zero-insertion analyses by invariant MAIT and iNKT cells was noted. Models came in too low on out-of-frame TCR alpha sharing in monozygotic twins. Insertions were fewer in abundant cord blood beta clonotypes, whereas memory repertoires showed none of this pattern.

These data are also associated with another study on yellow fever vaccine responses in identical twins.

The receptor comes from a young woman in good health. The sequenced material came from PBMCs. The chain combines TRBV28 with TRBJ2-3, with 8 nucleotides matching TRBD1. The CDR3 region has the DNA TGTGCCAGCAGTTTAAGGCCAGGGGGCGTCACAGATACGCAGTATTTT. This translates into CASSLRPGGVTDTQYF.